A selection of T cell receptor beta chains follows, all from one sample in a study of T-cell reconstitution after alpha-beta-depleted transplantation in children. TCRdb fed the PCR reads into MiXCR, producing one record per CDR3 protein. Seen here are a few hundred thousand distinct CDR3 sequences, approximately 12% observed once, and the top ten hold approximately 5.4%. The sample in question was PBMCs from the stem cell graft donor, obtained from the stem cell graft. The receptors stem from a human donor who donated a stem cell graft to a child with combined immunodeficiency. CDR3s include the opening cysteine and the closing phenylalanine or tryptophan. The D gene is left open where the match is weak. Not every row has a clone size; where given, it reads once, few, many or a size class.

v_call	clone_size	d_call	j_call	cdr3_aa	cdr3_nt
TRBV10-2	many	.	TRBJ1-2	CASGRVGDYGYTF	TGCGCCAGCGGGAGGGTGGGGGACTATGGCTACACCTTC
TRBV4-3	few	.	TRBJ1-5	CASSQGSEYSNQPQHF	TGCGCCAGCAGCCAAGGGTCGGAATATAGCAATCAGCCCCAGCATTTT
TRBV7-2	many	.	TRBJ2-2	CASSFKTGGTGELFF	TGTGCCAGCAGCTTCAAGACAGGTGGCACCGGGGAGCTGTTTTTT
TRBV10-3	few	.	TRBJ2-7	CAIREDSSYYEQYF	TGTGCCATCAGAGAAGACAGTTCCTACTACGAGCAGTACTTC
TRBV24-1	few	.	TRBJ1-2	CATSDLSGSGYGYTF	TGTGCCACCAGTGATTTGTCCGGCAGTGGCTATGGCTACACCTTC
TRBV27	.	TRBD2	TRBJ2-1	CASKSGGLYNEQFF	TGTGCCAGCAAGAGCGGGGGACTTTACAATGAGCAGTTCTTC
TRBV27	many	.	TRBJ2-3	CASKFRGTDTQYF	TGTGCCAGCAAGTTCCGGGGCACAGATACGCAGTATTTT
TRBV7-9	.	TRBD1	TRBJ2-7	CASTPRTGYDEQYF	TGTGCCAGCACCCCCCGGACAGGGTACGACGAGCAGTACTTC
TRBV7-9	.	.	TRBJ2-1	CASSKVVWGIDEQFF	TGTGCCAGCAGCAAAGTAGTATGGGGGATCGATGAGCAGTTCTTC
TRBV5-6	.	.	TRBJ2-3	CASSFASGRGTDTQYF	TGTGCCAGCAGCTTCGCTAGCGGTAGGGGGACAGATACGCAGTATTTT
TRBV12-3/TRBV12-4	few	.	TRBJ2-5	CASSSRGGGQETQYF	TGTGCCAGCAGTTCCCGAGGTGGGGGTCAAGAGACCCAGTACTTC
TRBV6-5	.	TRBD1	TRBJ1-5	CASSWGQGSQPQHF	TGTGCCAGCAGTTGGGGACAGGGAAGTCAGCCCCAGCATTTT
TRBV11-2	few	TRBD2	TRBJ2-7	CASSTGTSASYEQYF	TGTGCCAGCAGCACCGGGACTAGCGCTTCCTACGAGCAGTACTTC
TRBV20-1	many	TRBD2	TRBJ2-1	CSAPRLAGYNEQFF	TGCAGTGCCCCTAGACTAGCGGGTTACAATGAGCAGTTCTTC
TRBV18	.	TRBD1	TRBJ1-1	CASSPGQVKANTEAFF	TGTGCCAGCTCCCCGGGACAGGTAAAGGCGAACACTGAAGCTTTCTTT
TRBV7-9	.	.	TRBJ1-1	CASQTGPEAFF	TGTGCCAGCCAAACAGGGCCTGAAGCTTTCTTT
TRBV12-3/TRBV12-4	many	.	TRBJ1-6	CASSFSSGTEPLHF	TGTGCCAGCAGTTTTAGTTCGGGTACGGAACCCCTCCACTTT
TRBV29-1	many	.	TRBJ1-1	CSVEDKSRETEAFF	TGCAGCGTTGAAGATAAATCGCGAGAAACTGAAGCTTTCTTT
TRBV9	.	.	TRBJ2-7	CASSHSRDAGRVPYEQYF	TGTGCCAGCAGCCACAGTCGCGACGCGGGCAGGGTTCCCTACGAGCAGTACTTC
TRBV28	few	.	TRBJ2-5	CASSLQAETQYF	TGTGCCAGCAGTTTACAGGCAGAGACCCAGTACTTC
TRBV9	many	TRBD2	TRBJ2-3	CASSVTAGGTDTQYF	TGTGCCAGCAGCGTAACCGCGGGAGGGACAGATACGCAGTATTTT
TRBV4-1	few	TRBD2	TRBJ2-4	CASRGALAGAKNIQYF	TGCGCCAGCAGAGGGGCTCTAGCGGGAGCCAAAAACATTCAGTACTTC
TRBV28	few	.	TRBJ2-7	CASSLIRISSSYEQYF	TGTGCCAGCAGTTTGATCAGGATCTCAAGCTCCTACGAGCAGTACTTC
TRBV14	many	.	TRBJ2-1	CASSRSGGVNEQFF	TGTGCCAGCAGCCGATCAGGAGGCGTAAATGAGCAGTTCTTC
TRBV12-3/TRBV12-4	many	TRBD2	TRBJ2-1	CASARLAGVNEQFF	TGTGCCAGCGCAAGACTAGCGGGAGTGAATGAGCAGTTCTTC
TRBV18	once	TRBD2	TRBJ2-5	CASSGLAETQYF	TGTGCCAGCTCCGGACTAGCAGAGACCCAGTACTTC
TRBV7-6	.	TRBD1	TRBJ2-5	CASSPYRDRGYPQETQYF	TGTGCCAGCAGCCCGTACCGGGACAGGGGATACCCCCAAGAGACCCAGTACTTC
TRBV29-1	many	TRBD2	TRBJ2-3	CSVVGGLAGGDTQYF	TGCAGCGTTGTTGGAGGACTAGCGGGAGGTGATACGCAGTATTTT
TRBV7-9	few	.	TRBJ2-5	CASSLMGRREETQYF	TGTGCCAGCAGCTTAATGGGGCGGCGGGAAGAGACCCAGTACTTC
TRBV7-9	few	.	TRBJ1-1	CASSPPTGNTEAFF	TGTGCCAGCAGCCCCCCCACAGGGAACACTGAAGCTTTCTTT
TRBV4-2	once	TRBD2	TRBJ2-1	CASSQVPGASGRSGGHNEQFF	TGTGCCAGCAGCCAGGTCCCTGGGGCTAGCGGGAGGTCAGGGGGTCACAATGAGCAGTTCTTC
TRBV15	.	TRBD2	TRBJ2-1	CATSTRTSVDNEQFF	TGTGCCACCAGCACCCGGACTAGCGTGGACAATGAGCAGTTCTTC
TRBV29-1	.	TRBD2	TRBJ2-1	CSVDRGLAGDNEQFF	TGCAGCGTTGATCGGGGGCTAGCGGGAGATAATGAGCAGTTCTTC
TRBV7-2	few	.	TRBJ2-7	CASSLRQNEQYF	TGTGCCAGCAGCCTCAGACAGAACGAGCAGTACTTC
TRBV5-1	.	.	TRBJ2-7	CASSSLVGTAIYEQYF	TGCGCCAGCAGCTCCCTGGTAGGGACCGCGATCTACGAGCAGTACTTC
TRBV2	.	TRBD1	TRBJ1-1	CASSGRDRDTEAFF	TGTGCCAGCAGTGGACGGGACAGGGACACTGAAGCTTTCTTT
TRBV4-3	few	.	TRBJ1-4	CASSQDGQRLSTNEKLFF	TGCGCCAGCAGCCAAGATGGGCAGAGGCTCTCAACTAATGAAAAACTGTTTTTT
TRBV21-1	once	.	TRBJ2-1	CASVLSQGARVGASDEQFF	TGTGCCAGCGTCCTTTCACAGGGGGCGCGAGTGGGGGCGAGCGATGAGCAGTTCTTC
TRBV6-6	.	.	TRBJ2-3	CATGRSTDTQYF	TGTGCCACCGGGCGGAGCACAGATACGCAGTATTTT
TRBV10-3	many	.	TRBJ2-7	CAISEWDEQYF	TGTGCCATCAGTGAGTGGGACGAGCAGTACTTC
TRBV12-3/TRBV12-4	.	.	TRBJ2-1	CASMGHSYNEQFF	TGTGCCAGCATGGGGCATTCCTACAATGAGCAGTTCTTC
TRBV7-9	few	TRBD2	TRBJ2-7	CASSLGGTSGNSYEQYF	TGTGCCAGCAGCTTGGGAGGGACTAGCGGGAACTCCTACGAGCAGTACTTC
TRBV4-3	.	TRBD2	TRBJ2-7	CASSQDVAGVYEQYF	TGCGCCAGCAGCCAAGACGTAGCGGGAGTTTACGAGCAGTACTTC
TRBV6-5	many	TRBD1	TRBJ1-5	CASSYRDSSNQPQHF	TGTGCCAGCAGTTACAGGGACAGTAGCAATCAGCCCCAGCATTTT
TRBV11-2	few	.	TRBJ2-3	CASSFPGYLGDTQYF	TGTGCCAGCAGCTTCCCCGGGTACCTAGGGGATACGCAGTATTTT
TRBV27	.	.	TRBJ2-1	CASSGDRVFYNEQFF	TGTGCCAGCAGTGGGGATAGGGTCTTTTACAATGAGCAGTTCTTC
TRBV12-3/TRBV12-4	few	TRBD2	TRBJ2-3	CASSLMSGLAGGPSVTQYF	TGTGCCAGCAGTTTAATGTCGGGACTAGCGGGAGGGCCGTCCGTTACGCAGTATTTT
TRBV6-1	.	.	TRBJ1-5	CASSRGGYSNQPQHF	TGTGCCTCGTCCCGGGGGGGGTATAGCAATCAGCCCCAGCATTTT
TRBV10-3	.	TRBD1	TRBJ2-7	CAISDPDRGLHYEQYF	TGTGCCATCAGTGACCCGGACAGGGGGCTTCACTACGAGCAGTACTTC
TRBV9	.	.	TRBJ2-7	CASSGDTSLYEQYF	TGTGCCAGCAGCGGAGACACAAGCCTATACGAGCAGTACTTC
TRBV4-3	few	.	TRBJ2-1	CASSHGTTGIEQFF	TGCGCCAGCAGCCACGGAACCACAGGGATTGAGCAGTTCTTC
TRBV4-3	.	.	TRBJ1-2	CASSQELGIGYGYTF	TGCGCCAGCAGCCAAGAGTTGGGCATCGGCTATGGCTACACCTTC
TRBV9	many	TRBD2	TRBJ2-1	CASSLEAGTSSYNEQFF	TGTGCCAGCAGCCTAGAAGCGGGAACGAGCTCCTACAATGAGCAGTTCTTC
TRBV10-3	few	.	TRBJ1-1	CAISGQPNTEAFF	TGTGCCATCAGTGGGCAGCCGAACACTGAAGCTTTCTTT
TRBV6-2/TRBV6-3	few	.	TRBJ2-2	CASGLRGDGVRTGELFF	TGTGCCAGCGGCCTACGAGGGGATGGGGTTCGGACCGGGGAGCTGTTTTTT
TRBV11-3	few	TRBD2	TRBJ2-3	CASSRHPSGSRTDTQYF	TGTGCCAGCAGCAGACACCCGAGCGGGAGTAGGACAGATACGCAGTATTTT
TRBV7-2	few	.	TRBJ2-7	CASSLEPGDEQYF	TGTGCCAGCAGCTTAGAACCCGGGGACGAGCAGTACTTC
TRBV5-1	few	TRBD1	TRBJ1-6	CASSLSQRGQGRSPLHF	TGCGCCAGCAGCTTATCCCAGCGGGGACAGGGACGCTCACCCCTCCACTTT
TRBV12-3/TRBV12-4	few	.	TRBJ1-2	CASRLGQVYGYTF	TGTGCCAGCAGACTTGGACAAGTTTATGGCTACACCTTC